This TCR beta chain was recorded in a study of control samples from healthy donors and cancer patients. Germline CDR1 reads WSHSY; CDR2 reads SAAADI. This CDR3 has 14 residues. Between the trimmed V and J ends, which lost 7 bases and 0 bases, there was a span of 13 bases. Assay used: immunoSEQ multiplex PCR; TCRdb lists only in-frame clones, some missing. The repertoire has 65,000 to 95,000 clones, 80% to 90% of them found once; the top ten carry roughly 20%. V gene TRBV10-2 combines with J gene TRBJ2-7; D unclear. Material for sequencing was blood. The sequence was obtained from a man aged 45-60 years in good health. CDR3 region: CASTSTASSYEQYF. DNA of the CDR3: TGCGCCAGCACCTCGACTGCAAGCTCCTACGAGCAGTACTTC.